This is a list of T cell receptor beta chains from one sample in a study of T cells after yellow fever vaccination. TCRdb independently ran MiXCR on the 5' RACE reads; one entry per CDR3 protein. Found here are approximately 550,000 distinct CDR3 sequences, 19% of them singletons; the top ten hold 13% to 15%. Here the sequenced sample was PBMCs, taken 15 days after the yellow fever booster vaccination. The receptors shown here come from a man younger than 40 who received the YFV17D yellow fever vaccine. The CDR3 runs from the conserved cysteine through the conserved F or W.

V	J	CDR3
TRBV10-3	TRBJ1-6	CAIRTGTGGSPLHF
TRBV27	TRBJ1-4	CASSPRDMALKNCFF
TRBV24-1	TRBJ2-1	CATSVSGRAESSEQFF
TRBV6-1	TRBJ2-5	CASGDTGDGETQYF
TRBV12-3/TRBV12-4	TRBJ2-4	CASNPSGRVKKNIQYF
TRBV10-3	TRBJ1-4	CAISESGTDSNEKLFF
TRBV7-9	TRBJ1-4	CASSLVSLSKPNEKLFF
TRBV30	TRBJ2-7	CAWSAKALYEQYF
TRBV2	TRBJ2-3	CASRERGGKATDTQYF
TRBV14	TRBJ2-2	CASSPHGGVFAGELFF
TRBV10-3	TRBJ2-7	CAISESTRLAGAGEQYF
TRBV6-5	TRBJ2-1	CASSISRGFEQFF
TRBV7-2	TRBJ2-3	CASSSEEGLLATQYF
TRBV2	TRBJ2-7	CASRKKGLAGGLPYEQYF
TRBV5-4	TRBJ2-7	CASSLGRYSYEQYF
TRBV7-8	TRBJ2-2	CASSLRGLAGVNTGELFF
TRBV12-3/TRBV12-4	TRBJ2-2	CASRLQGSNTGELFF
TRBV7-9	TRBJ2-7	CASSFPWDYEQYF
TRBV9	TRBJ2-1	CASSFTAGGTKTNEQFF
TRBV7-6	TRBJ2-3	CASSLGGRWTSTDTQYF
TRBV30	TRBJ2-1	CAWSMSSTYNEQFF
TRBV6-5	TRBJ1-5	CASSRSTGSNQPQHF
TRBV12-3/TRBV12-4	TRBJ2-5	CASSFTSGEQETQYF
TRBV7-9	TRBJ1-2	CASSSINYGYTF
TRBV14	TRBJ1-6	CASSQDRWQLNSPLHF
TRBV4-1	TRBJ2-4	CASSQVGGGGSKSAKNIQYF
TRBV6-4	TRBJ1-1	CASSRDRENTEAFF
TRBV11-2	TRBJ2-1	CASSDREIVSNEQFF
TRBV5-4	TRBJ2-3	CASSLGGSRSDTQYF
TRBV29-1	TRBJ2-7	CSVGWRGSEQYF
TRBV6-2/TRBV6-3	TRBJ1-1	CASSYSGWTEAFF
TRBV2	TRBJ2-2	CASSPDGTGELFF
TRBV20-1	TRBJ2-5	CSAGINLGETQYF
TRBV4-3	TRBJ2-2	CASSLGAPNTGELFF
TRBV14	TRBJ1-1	CASSTGGIDTEAFF
TRBV7-9	TRBJ2-5	CASSQLEWDQYF